Presented here are 25 T cell receptor beta chains from one specimen sequenced in a study of graft-versus-host responses after intestinal transplantation. No antigen has been assigned to these receptors. Here immunoSEQ multiplex PCR was the method, and the copy in TCRdb shows in-frame clones only, minus some. The data hold 81,000 or so clones, with 85% to 95% observed a single time. The source was unstimulated CD8+ T cells sorted from spleen or lymph node cells, collected before transplant. These receptors originate from a human donor who was the organ donor for an intestinal transplant.

The V and J genes are TRBV7-6 and TRBJ2-1; D ambiguous. This CDR3 has 13 residues. The germline V gene has CDR1 SGHVS and CDR2 FNYEAQ. V was cut by 2 bases and J by 6 bases, with 8 bases left in between. The DNA of the CDR3 is TGTGCCAGCAGCTTAACTGGCGGCAATGAGCAGTTCTTC. It translates to CASSLTGGNEQFF.

This rearrangement joins TRBV28 to TRBJ2-2; 8 nucleotides match TRBD1. V shed 5 bases and J 8 bases; nucleotides not matched to a gene: 7. The germline V gene encodes CDR1 MDHEN and CDR2 SYDVKM. The CDR3 has 14 residues. CDR3 bases: TGTGCCAGCAGTATCCACAGGGGGATGGGGGAGCTGTTTTTT. The encoded protein is CASSIHRGMGELFF. Drawing the rest from reference TRBV28 and TRBJ2-2, the complete variable domain is DVKVTQSSRYLVKRTGEKVFLECVQDMDHENMFWYRQDPGLGLRLIYFSYDVKMKEKGDIPEGYSVSREKKERFSLILESASTNQTSMYLCASSIHRGMGELFFGEGSRLTVL.

V usage is TRBV6-5 and J usage is TRBJ1-1; tentatively, D is TRBD1 (5 bases). The V gene lost 8 bases and the J gene lost 1 base, with 17 bases spanning the gap. Germline V gene lookup returns CDR1 MNHEY and CDR2 SVGAGI. There are 15 residues in the CDR3. The CDR3 spells CASRGDWWWNTEAFF. For the CDR3, the DNA is TGTGCCAGCCGGGGGGATTGGTGGTGGAACACTGAAGCTTTCTTT.

V gene TRBV27 combines with J gene TRBJ2-1, with TRBD1 as a possible D gene (5 bases). The V and J ends lost 5 bases and 8 bases respectively, with 13 bases between them. The CDR3 length is 13 residues. CDR1 is MNHEY and CDR2 is SMNVEV in the germline V gene (reference sequence). CDR3 nucleotide sequence: TGTGCCAGCAGTCCCAGAGTGGGGCATGAGCAGTTCTTC. Translation: CASSPRVGHEQFF.

The chain is built from TRBV2 and TRBJ2-4; no clear D gene. V was cut by 6 bases and J by 9 bases, with 15 bases left in between. This CDR3 has 13 residues. Germline V lookup: CDR1 SNHLY, CDR2 FYNNEI. CDR3 in amino acids: CASRLEPNGIQYF. Here the CDR3 DNA reads TGTGCCAGCAGGCTGGAGCCGAACGGCATTCAGTACTTC.

The rearrangement links TRBV10-3 to TRBJ2-6; D possibly corresponds to TRBD1 (6 bases). The CDR3 runs to 18 residues. Deletions cut 4 bases from V and 0 bases from J, with 16 bases between. Looked up from germline, CDR1 is ENHRY and CDR2 is SYGVKD. The CDR3 sequence is CAISVRGHTHSGANVLTF. The CDR3 DNA is TGTGCCATCAGTGTAAGGGGACACACCCACTCTGGGGCCAACGTCCTGACTTTC.

This chain uses TRBV7-9 with TRBJ1-6, with 7 bases aligning to TRBD1. V was clipped by 6 bases and J by 5 bases; unmatched bases: 7. The CDR3 extends over 15 amino acids. Germline lookup yields CDR1 SEHNR and CDR2 FQNEAQ (reference sequence). This chain's CDR3 is CASRPRDRNNSPLHF. In DNA, the CDR3 is TGTGCCAGCAGGCCTCGGGACAGAAATAATTCACCCCTCCACTTT. Based on the CDR3 plus reference TRBV7-9 and TRBJ1-6, the full variable domain is DTGVSQNPRHKITKRGQNVTFRCDPISEHNRLYWYRQTLGQGPEFLTYFQNEAQLEKSRLLSDRFSAERPKGSFSTLEIQRTEQGDSAMYLCASRPRDRNNSPLHFGNGTRLTVT.

The genes are TRBV7-2 and TRBJ2-5; no definite D call. V lost 5 bases and J 0 bases, leaving 22 bases between the germline ends. The CDR3 runs to 18 residues. Germline CDR1 SGHTA, CDR2 FQGNSA. CDR3 nucleotide sequence: TGTGCCAGCAGCCACATCGGAAGGCCAGACTTGTACCAAGAGACCCAGTACTTC. It codes for CASSHIGRPDLYQETQYF.

V and J are TRBV27 and TRBJ1-1; 8 nucleotides match TRBD1. The CDR3 extends over 15 amino acids. The J segment lost 3 bases and the V segment lost 0 bases, leaving 3 bases of the junction unmatched. The V gene's germline CDR1 is MNHEY and CDR2 SMNVEV (reference sequence). The CDR3 DNA sequence: TGTGCCAGCAGTTTATCAGGACAGGGTTACACTGAAGCTTTCTTT. As protein: CASSLSGQGYTEAFF.

This chain links TRBV19 with TRBJ2-1, with 9 bases aligning to TRBD2. Trimming removed 2 bases from V and 1 base from J; junction bases left unmatched: 3. Looked up from germline, CDR1 is LNHDA and CDR2 is SQIVND (reference sequence). The CDR3 runs 16 residues. The CDR3 spells CASSIRLAGSYNEQFF. The CDR3 DNA follows: TGTGCCAGTAGTATACGCCTAGCGGGATCCTACAATGAGCAGTTCTTC.

The rearrangement links TRBV7-6 to TRBJ2-1; D is perhaps TRBD1 (6 bases). CDR1 SGHVS and CDR2 FNYEAQ come from the germline V gene. V gave up 8 bases and J gave up 9 bases, with 17 bases separating them. The CDR3 covers 13 residues. Here the CDR3 reads CASASGEGFEQFF. CDR3 nucleotide sequence: TGTGCCAGCGCATCAGGGGAAGGCTTTGAGCAGTTCTTC. The variable domain in full, with the rest retrieved from reference TRBV7-6 and TRBJ2-1, is GAGVSQSPRYKVTKRGQDVALRCDPISGHVSLYWYRQALGQGPEFLTYFNYEAQQDKSGLPNDRFSAERPEGSISTLTIQRTEQRDSAMYRCASASGEGFEQFFGPGTRLTVL.

This chain links TRBV29-1 with TRBJ1-2; tentatively, D is TRBD1 (5 bases). The CDR3 sequence is 14 residues long. The germline V and J ends were trimmed by 3 bases and 6 bases, with 17 bases remaining between them. The germline CDR1 and CDR2 sequences are SQVTM and ANQGSEA. CDR3 sequence reads: CSVEGRGFNHGYTF. For the CDR3, the DNA is TGCAGCGTTGAGGGGCGGGGGTTTAATCATGGCTACACCTTC. Together with reference TRBV29-1 and TRBJ1-2, the CDR3 gives the full variable domain: SAVISQKPSRDICQRGTSLTIQCQVDSQVTMMFWYRQQPGQSLTLIATANQGSEATYESGFVIDKFPISRPNLTFSTLTVSNMSPEDSSIYLCSVEGRGFNHGYTFGSGTRLTVV.

A single count supports this clone. The J gene is TRBJ2-1, the V gene TRBV7-9; 10 nucleotides line up with TRBD2. This CDR3 region has 15 residues. The germline V gene has CDR1 SEHNR and CDR2 FQNEAQ (reference sequence). Trimming removed 0 bases from V and 4 bases from J; junction bases left unmatched: 0. CDR3 in amino acids: CASSLASGGYNEQFF. CDR3 in DNA: TGTGCCAGCAGCTTAGCTAGCGGGGGGTACAATGAGCAGTTCTTC.

This chain links TRBV27 with TRBJ2-2; 8 bases agree with TRBD2. The germline V gene has CDR1 MNHEY and CDR2 SMNVEV (reference sequence). J lost 6 bases, V lost 4 bases, and 7 bases had no gene match. The CDR3 has 15 amino acids. CDR3 sequence reads: CASSSGTRQAGELFF. In DNA form, the CDR3 reads TGTGCCAGCAGTTCCGGGACTAGGCAGGCCGGGGAGCTGTTTTTT.

This rearrangement joins TRBV7-8 to TRBJ2-1; D call uncertain. V lost 1 base and J lost 9, with 7 bases in between. This CDR3 has 12 residues. In germline, CDR1 is SGHVS, CDR2 FQNEAQ. Written as DNA, the CDR3 is TGTGCCAGCAGCTTAGGAGGCGGTGAGCAGTTCTTC. Its translation is CASSLGGGEQFF.

This chain uses TRBV29-1 with TRBJ2-7; TRBD1 matches 7 bases. The CDR3 length is 16 residues. Trimming cost V 1 base and J 0 bases; bases outside gene matches: 9. CDR1 is SQVTM, CDR2 ANQGSEA, per germline. The CDR3 sequence is CSVEGDRTGPSYEQYF. CDR3 nucleotides: TGCAGCGTTGAAGGGGATCGGACAGGTCCCTCCTACGAGCAGTACTTC.

V gene TRBV2 combines with J gene TRBJ1-1; TRBD1 aligns across 7 bases. CDR1 and CDR2 (germline): SNHLY, FYNNEI. This CDR3 is 14 amino acids long. V lost 6 bases to trimming and J lost 5 bases; unmatched junction nucleotides: 9. The CDR3 loop reads CASRRAQGKTEAFF. As DNA, the CDR3 is TGTGCCAGCAGGCGGGCACAGGGGAAGACTGAAGCTTTCTTT.

The chain couples TRBV6-1 to TRBJ2-7; 11 nucleotides line up with TRBD1. CDR3 length: 14 amino acids. The ends lost 10 bases at V and 6 bases at J; junction bases unmatched: 11. Germline CDR1 is MNHNS and CDR2 is SASEGT. Here the CDR3 DNA reads TGTGCCACGTCCTGGGGACAGGGGGTGGTCGAGCAGTACTTC. Protein sequence: CATSWGQGVVEQYF.

The V gene is TRBV7-9, the J gene TRBJ2-7; the D gene is possibly TRBD2 (6 bases). Trimming removed 1 base from V and 0 bases from J, with 13 bases in between. This CDR3 is built from 16 residues. Germline-derived CDR1 and CDR2 are SEHNR and FQNEAQ (reference sequence). The CDR3 region is CASSLEVTGDSYEQYF. The DNA of the CDR3 is TGTGCCAGCAGCTTAGAGGTCACGGGAGACTCCTACGAGCAGTACTTC.

The J gene is TRBJ2-7, the V gene TRBV7-9; 12 bases agree with TRBD2. The germline V gene encodes CDR1 SEHNR and CDR2 FQNEAQ (reference sequence). This CDR3 is 15 amino acids long. With 4 bases clipped from V and 4 bases from J, the junction kept 5 bases outside the gene matches. The CDR3 bases are TGTGCCAGCAGCTCAGGACTAGCGGGGCGGTACGAGCAGTACTTC. It specifies CASSSGLAGRYEQYF.

The rearrangement links TRBV21-1 to TRBJ2-5; the DNA was not compared with TRBD1, the D call given in the table. TRBV21-1 is marked as a pseudogene. There are 14 residues in the CDR3. CDR3 amino acids: CAPSKWTGWETQYF. CDR3 DNA sequence: TGTGCCCCATCAAAATGGACAGGGTGGGAGACCCAGTACTTC.

The genes are TRBV4-3 and TRBJ2-4; 11 bases line up with TRBD2. V shed 7 bases and J 0 bases; nucleotides not matched to a gene: 17. The germline CDR1 and CDR2 sequences are LGHNA and YSLEER. The CDR3 is made up of 20 amino acids. The chain's CDR3 is CASNPEGGSGGGLAKNIQYF. Written as DNA, the CDR3 is TGCGCCAGCAACCCGGAGGGGGGTAGCGGGGGGGGGTTAGCCAAAAACATTCAGTACTTC.

CDR3 DNA: TGTGCCAGCAGCCCGGACGTCGGACTAGCGGGGGGGCCGACAGATACGCAGTATTTT. It specifies CASSPDVGLAGGPTDTQYF. The J gene is TRBJ2-3, the V gene TRBV5-5; 15 bases line up with TRBD2. This CDR3 region has 19 residues. The germline V gene encodes CDR1 SGHKS and CDR2 YYEKEE (reference sequence). The trim removed 4 bases at V and 3 bases at J, leaving 12 bases unmatched.

On this clone itself: A read error may produce the germline difference seen at one junction end. V and J are TRBV28 and TRBJ2-5; 8 bases line up with TRBD1. The end of the DNA is better explained by TRBJ2-7, so the J call may be wrong. Germline CDR1 is MDHEN and CDR2 is SYDVKM. CDR3 length: 16 residues. CDR3 sequence (DNA): TGTGCCAGCAGTTTATTGGGGCAGGGGGCGTCCTCCGAGCAGTACTTC. Residues: CASSLLGQGASSEQYF.

The V call is TRBV4-1, the J call TRBJ1-5, with D possibly TRBD1 on 5 matching bases. There are 16 residues in the CDR3. V was pared by 0 bases and J by 3 bases, with 12 bases between. CDR1 is MGHRA, CDR2 YSYEKL, per germline. DNA for the CDR3: TGCGCCAGCAGCCAAGATTTGGGGGGTCTCAATCAGCCCCAGCATTTT. Translated: CASSQDLGGLNQPQHF.